The sequence of this T cell receptor beta chain was determined in a study of T cell responses to AZD1222 COVID-19 vaccine. This CDR3 has 13 amino acids. Germline V gene lookup returns CDR1 MDHEN and CDR2 SYDVKM. The V end was cut by 5 bases, the J end by 5 bases, with 12 bases between. TCRdb's copy holds only in-frame clones and misses some; the assay was immunoSEQ multiplex PCR. The data show 97,000 or so clones, about four fifths seen once. The sequence was obtained from an adult in good health. The starting material was peripheral blood, obtained on day 0 of AZD1222 vaccination. The V call is TRBV28, the J call TRBJ1-1, with D possibly being TRBD1 (5 bases). The CDR3 protein is CASSPGGGTEAFF. The DNA for the CDR3 is TGTGCCAGCAGTCCCGGGGGTGGTACTGAAGCTTTCTTT.